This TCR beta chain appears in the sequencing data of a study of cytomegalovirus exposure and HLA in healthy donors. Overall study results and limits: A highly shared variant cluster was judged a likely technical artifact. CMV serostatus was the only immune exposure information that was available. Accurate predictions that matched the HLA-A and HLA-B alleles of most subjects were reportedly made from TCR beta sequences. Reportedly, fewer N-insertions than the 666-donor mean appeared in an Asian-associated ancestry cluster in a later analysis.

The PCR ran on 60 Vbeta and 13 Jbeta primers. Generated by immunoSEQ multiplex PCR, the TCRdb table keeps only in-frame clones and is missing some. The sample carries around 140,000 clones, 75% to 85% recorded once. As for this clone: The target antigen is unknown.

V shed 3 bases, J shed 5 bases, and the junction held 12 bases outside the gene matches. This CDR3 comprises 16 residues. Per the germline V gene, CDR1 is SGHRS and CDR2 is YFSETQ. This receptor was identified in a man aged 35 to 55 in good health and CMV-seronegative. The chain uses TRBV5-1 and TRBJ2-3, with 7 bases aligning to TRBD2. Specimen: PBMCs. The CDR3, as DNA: TGCGCCAGCAGCTCGGGCCATGGGGGGGTGGAAGATACGCAGTATTTT. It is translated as CASSSGHGGVEDTQYF.